The subject of this entry is one TCR beta chain. The data stem from a study of blood T cells in healthy people across ages. CDR3 length: 17 residues. J gave up 2 bases and V 5 bases, and 9 bases lay outside the gene matches. Germline CDR1 reads SGHTA; CDR2 reads FQGNSA. It was with a sample-barcoded 5' primer and a J-beta primer mix that a second PCR of roughly 6 to 12 cycles was run. TCRdb reprocessed the 5' RACE reads with MiXCR, giving one entry per CDR3 protein. The sample contains hundreds of thousands of distinct CDR3 sequences, 48% of which appear only once. The chain uses TRBV7-2 and TRBJ2-3; 11 positions agree with TRBD2. Sequenced input: blood. This receptor was obtained from a man aged 25 to 40 in good health. CDR3 sequence (DNA): TGTGCCAGCAGCCCCCGACTAGCGGGGCGGGACACAGATACGCAGTATTTT. Translated: CASSPRLAGRDTDTQYF.